This TCR beta chain was found in a study of blood T cell repertoires in COVID-19. Profiling relied on immunoSEQ multiplex PCR, and the TCRdb table lists in-frame clones only, not all of them. The sample carries 250,000 to 300,000 clones, about nine tenths recorded once. Germline CDR1 reads LNHNV; CDR2 reads YYDKDF (reference sequence). There are 15 residues in the CDR3. The germline V and J ends were trimmed by 3 bases and 0 bases, with 9 bases remaining between them. Sequencing was carried out using PBMCs or T cells enriched from blood (not recorded which). This TCR came from a woman between 35 and 50 years old who had recovered from COVID-19. The V and J genes are TRBV15 and TRBJ1-3; D is undetermined. CDR3 DNA sequence: TGTGCCACCAGCAGCCGACGGGTCTCTGGAAACACCATATATTTT. Translated: CATSSRRVSGNTIYF.